This entry describes one T cell receptor (beta chain). This clonotype has just a few counts. This receptor's antigen is unknown. The sample holds no much larger clone one base away, and base qualities are not on file. Interpreted using the paper, the treatment or condition label stands for: live attenuated yellow fever vaccine strain. Two biological replicates of bulk PBMCs were collected at each blood-draw timepoint. A standard Ficoll-Paque protocol was used to isolate PBMCs from peripheral blood. TriZol was used to extract RNA from bulk PBMCs, CD4 and CD8 fractions, and dextramer-positive and dextramer-negative fractions. TCR cDNA was synthesized by 5'RACE template switching, which introduced a universal primer site and unique molecular identifiers. Priming for cDNA synthesis came from both the TCR alpha and TCR beta constant segments. Library amplification involved two PCR steps, and the second step added sample barcodes and sequencing adapters. Sequencing of the libraries was done on either Illumina HiSeq 2500 (2x100 bp) or NovaSeq (2x150 bp). In the original analysis: Demultiplexing of reads and collapsing into UMI consensus sequences were performed with MIGEC, and V(D)J alignment was carried out with MiXCR. Clonotypes responding to the vaccine were identified with edgeR on replicate PBMC samples, with the criteria of FDR below 0.01 and a log2 fold change above 5 up to day 15. CD4 or CD8 identity was assigned to each bulk clonotype according to whether the clonotype was present at higher abundance in the sequenced CD4 repertoire or the sequenced CD8 repertoire. In-frame beta chains were kept once TCRdb had trimmed the public reads at Q25 with fastp and called clones with MiXCR. Rows merge per CDR3 protein into single entries with the most common DNA and genes. These V and J calls derive from TCRdb rather than the authors' analysis. In all, the sample holds some 560,000 distinct CDR3 sequences, and 15% to 20% of those were seen once. The ten biggest clones cover over 11% of the sample.

A distance of 14 bases separates the germline ends of V and J, which lose 6 bases and 6 bases respectively. As encoded in the germline V gene, CDR1 is SQVTM while CDR2 is ANQGSEA. The CDR3 numbers 13 residues from cysteine through phenylalanine. CDR3 DNA only is kept here, 39 bases in frame from base 1. This specimen belongs to a study of T cells after yellow fever vaccination (dated by TCRdb to the late 2010s). As for the study more broadly: The SMART-Seq v4 Ultra Low Input RNA kit was used to prepare libraries from fractions with low cell numbers. To follow T-cell clones before and after primary and booster YFV17D yellow fever vaccination, bulk TCR alpha and beta repertoires were sequenced over time. The cohort comprised two healthy male donors, one aged 18 to 29 and one aged 30 to 40 years. Blood samples were taken at several timepoints before and after primary and secondary immunization, and bulk PBMC replicates and cell subsets were isolated.

The full study reports these points: The study included only two donors, which limits how far the findings can be generalized. Most clones expanded after primary vaccination (approximately 95% of CD4 and approximately 90% of CD8) were re-detected after the booster, suggesting that broad memory maintenance occurred. Compared with the primary T-cell response, the secondary T-cell response was weaker but faster, peaking on day 5 rather than day 15. A small fraction of clonotypes showed up in both the CD4 and CD8 compartments, probably as a result of convergent recombination. Because abundant contaminating clonotypes from the bulk population could be contained in FACS-sorted repertoires, computational filtering was required.

The sequence was collected from a man aged 25-45 years who received the YFV17D yellow fever vaccine. The rearranged chain carries TRBV29-1 and TRBJ2-2; perhaps TRBD1 is the D gene, with 6 bases matching. Sequenced here: PBMCs, sampled 15 days after the yellow fever booster vaccination. The nucleotide sequence is given as TGCAGCGTCGCAGGGGTATGGCCCGGGGAGCTGTTTTTT. It translates as CSVAGVWPGELFF.